The T cell receptor (beta chain) described here comes from a study of cytomegalovirus exposure and HLA in healthy donors. The CDR3 runs to 16 residues. Trimming took 6 bases from V and 7 from J; bases not matched to a gene: 15. Germline assignment: CDR1 MNHNY and CDR2 SVGAGI (reference sequence). With 60 Vbeta and 13 Jbeta primers, the PCR was carried out. Assay: immunoSEQ multiplex PCR; the TCRdb copy retains only in-frame clones and omits some. This sample carries 90,000 or so clones, about three quarters of them seen once, and the ten largest clones take around 2%. General study findings and limits: There were some public TCRs occurring in many donors, but most TCR sequences were rare. Cytomegalovirus-associated status was assigned to 164 TCR beta chains.

Remarks on this clone: Its antigen is unidentified.

This receptor was obtained from a boy aged 5-17 years in good health and CMV-seronegative. The sequenced sample was PBMCs. The gene calls are TRBV6-6 and TRBJ2-7; TRBD2 matches at 10 bases. CDR3 DNA: TGTGCCAGCAGATCATCTAGCGGGGGTACCCCTCTGGAGCAGTACTTC. Translated, it gives CASRSSSGGTPLEQYF.